This T cell receptor (beta chain) was found in a study of OX40 agonist ivuxolimab in advanced cancers. CDR1 and CDR2 (germline): LGHNA, YSLEER. V lost 0 bases to trimming and J lost 2 bases; unmatched junction nucleotides: 12. This CDR3 contains 18 residues. The method was immunoSEQ multiplex PCR; TCRdb's version includes in-frame clones alone and lacks a portion of them. Of tens of thousands of clones in the sample, 75% to 95% were seen once. The source is an adult with an advanced solid tumor such as melanoma, head and neck, liver or kidney cancer. This chain joins TRBV4-3 and TRBJ1-1, with 7 positions matching TRBD1. Specimen: CD4+ or CD8+ T cells sorted from blood, collected in a trial of the OX40 agonist ivuxolimab. CDR3 nucleotides: TGCGCCAGCAGCCAAGATCCCCGACAGGGAAAAAAAAACACTGAAGCTTTCTTT. It is translated as CASSQDPRQGKKNTEAFF.